This T cell receptor beta chain originates from a study of blood T cell repertoires in COVID-19. Background on the study: PBMCs, B-cell-depleted T cells, or T cells were the source of the cDNA or gDNA that made up the material.

Per the original methods: Reference gene primer amplification in the assay estimated nucleated cell counts. The method was immunoSEQ multiplex PCR; TCRdb's version includes in-frame clones alone and lacks a portion of them. V, J and clone size are taken as reported in that table, and D and trimming were inferred from the DNA itself. The repertoire consists of about 260,000 clones, with about 80% occurring once and the leading ten covering approximately 1.9%. The specimen was peripheral blood. The TCR sequence derives from a woman of 80 years or more with acute or convalescent COVID-19.

The CDR3 loop reads CASSYGTGSGYEQYF. CDR3 DNA: TGTGCCAGCAGCTACGGGACAGGGAGCGGTTACGAGCAGTACTTC. This chain joins TRBV13 and TRBJ2-7, with TRBD1 matching over 9 bases. V was clipped by 4 bases and J by 4 bases; unmatched bases: 8. Germline V CDR1 and CDR2: PRHDT, FYEKMQ (reference sequence). The CDR3 is 15 residues long.